This entry describes one T cell receptor (beta chain). Per the authors' pipeline: Estimates of nucleated cell counts were drawn from the amplification of reference gene primers. TCRdb keeps only in-frame clones here, not all; method: immunoSEQ multiplex PCR. From that table come the V and J calls and clone size; the DNA was used to work out D and trimming. The table shows 310,000 or so clones, with nearly 90% occurring only once. With 4 bases clipped from V and 3 bases from J, the junction kept 12 bases outside the gene matches. CDR1 and CDR2 (germline): SGHVS, FQNEAQ. The CDR3 sequence is 16 residues long. Ages ranged from roughly 18 to 100 years, with residence in around 24 US areas. In assigning cohorts, the study relied on participant-reported clinical history. This entry comes from a study of blood T cell repertoires in COVID-19.

The TCR comes from a woman in her 30s who had recovered from COVID-19. Sequences were obtained from PBMCs or T cells enriched from blood (not recorded which). The chain is built from TRBV7-8 and TRBJ2-7, with 7 bases lining up with TRBD1. CDR3 residues: CASSSRPGQAFYEQYF. CDR3 bases: TGTGCCAGCAGCTCCAGGCCCGGACAGGCTTTCTACGAGCAGTACTTC. The variable domain in full, with the rest retrieved from reference TRBV7-8 and TRBJ2-7, is GAGVSQSPRYKVAKRGQDVALRCDPISGHVSLFWYQQALGQGPEFLTYFQNEAQLDKSGLPSDRFFAERPEGSVSTLKIQRTQQEDSAVYLCASSSRPGQAFYEQYFGPGTRLTVT.